This TCR beta chain was recorded in a study of shared clonotypes between healthy human individuals. Study context: Donors consisted of two women and a few men between 18 and 49. Study-wide findings and caveats: On the whole, naive subsets had larger estimated richness than memory subsets had. Roughly 5% of naive CD4 clonotypes were common to four donors.

Naive CD8 cells were CD45RO-negative, positively selected for CCR7, excluding terminally differentiated effector memory CD45RA+ cells. Turning to this clone: The antigen remains undetermined.

Method: immunoSEQ multiplex PCR; TCRdb's copy keeps in-frame clones and lacks some. The sample has a few hundred thousand clones, 95% to 96% seen once; the top ten hold 0.095% to 0.12%. This receptor was taken from a woman aged 30 to 39 in good health. The sequenced sample was naive CD8+ T cells sorted from blood.

The CDR3 region is CASMSRRDYTEAFF. CDR3 in DNA: TGTGCCAGCATGAGTAGGCGGGACTACACTGAAGCTTTCTTT. The V and J genes are TRBV27 and TRBJ1-1, with D maybe TRBD1 (5 bases). V was shortened by 7 bases and J by 3 bases, with 15 bases between the two germline ends. Germline lookup yields CDR1 MNHEY and CDR2 SMNVEV (reference sequence). The CDR3 length is 14 residues.